This T cell receptor beta chain was captured by sequencing in a study of blood T cell repertoires in COVID-19 (dated by TCRdb to about 2020). The study in broad terms: The collaborator samples originated in the United States, Italy and Spain and spanned the acute and convalescent phases of COVID-19. The material from the prospective study consisted of cDNA or gDNA derived from T cells, B-cell-depleted T cells, or PBMCs. Deeply sampled blood TCRbeta repertoires from subjects exposed to, actively infected with, or recovered from COVID-19 were included in the dataset. The sample metadata nearly always contained a de-identified subject ID, COVID-19 status, age in years and sex. Where available, HLA class I and class II types were taken from metadata supplied by the sample provider and were not determined by assay-based typing. The repertoires were made available in a free public database intended to serve as a resource for research on the immune response to SARS-CoV-2. The samples were drawn from two sources: the first 160 participants of the ongoing ImmuneRACE study, and over 950 subjects contributed by 6 global collaborators.

The immunoSEQ Assay, a bias-controlled multiplex PCR, was used to amplify TCRbeta CDR3 regions from genomic DNA. The original methods were these. The number of nucleated cells in each sample was estimated from the amplification of reference gene primers within the assay. To quantify the absolute abundance of each unique TCRbeta CDR3 rearrangement, sequence reads were collapsed and filtered. For each sample, productive Simpson clonality was calculated by taking the square root of Simpson's diversity index across productive rearrangements. In its TCRdb copy, this immuneACCESS table keeps in-frame sequences only and misses some clones. Where compared with another copy, unresolved V genes explain less than half of these, and the others have no known cause. Clone size and V and J calls were adopted from that table, with D and trimming inferred from the DNA. The sample data list about 150,000 clones, and approximately 90% of these were observed just once. The ten most abundant clones make up roughly 2.2% of the sample.

Findings and caveats that apply to the study as a whole: How much clinical and demographic metadata was included differed by source and by participant, and the metadata was provided uncurated.

Each collaborating institution followed its own protocols to collect whole blood in K2EDTA tubes. For TCRbeta analysis, collaborator samples were shipped as frozen whole blood, as isolated PBMCs, or as DNA extracted from either sample type. Comments on this clone: This receptor's antigen is unknown. Nothing much larger sits one base from this clone, and base qualities are not available.

Measured from the cysteine to the phenylalanine, the CDR3 is 17 residues long. Only the CDR3 portion is preserved as DNA: 51 bases, with reading frame beginning at the first base. Germline trimming amounts to 2 bases on V and 0 bases on J, with 5 as the count of junction bases outside the gene matches. The germline V gene (reference sequence) gives CDR1 as LNHDA and CDR2 as SQIVND. This receptor was identified in a woman in her 70s with acute or convalescent COVID-19. Sequenced: peripheral blood. Recombination connected TRBV19 to TRBJ1-4; TRBD1 fits 8 bases in the junction. The bases are TGTGCCAGTAGTATAACAGACAGGGGTTCAACTAATGAAAAACTGTTTTTT. This encodes CASSITDRGSTNEKLFF.